One sample yielded the 9 T cell receptor beta chains listed below, sequenced in a study of T-cell reconstitution after alpha-beta-depleted transplantation in children. Molecular barcoding with unique molecular identifiers was used for the TCRbeta library. TCRdb ran MiXCR on the PCR reads and lists one entry per CDR3 protein. The sample consists of about 980,000 distinct CDR3 sequences, 25% to 35% of them appearing once. This specimen was PBMCs, mostly from graft donor cells, taken 360 days after TCRalphabeta/CD19-depleted stem cell transplant. All receptors come from a boy under two years old who had a stem cell transplant for SCID, so the T cells may come from the graft donor.

This clonotype was detected only a few times. The chain has TRBV5-1 and TRBJ1-6, with unresolved D. The CDR3 contains 16 residues. CDR1 and CDR2 from the germline V gene are SGHRS and YFSETQ. Trimming stripped 0 bases from V and 8 bases from J, with 15 bases between. The CDR3 is CASSLVLGTEDSPLHF. CDR3 bases: TGCGCCAGCAGCTTGGTTCTGGGAACCGAGGATTCACCCCTCCACTTT.

This rearrangement joins TRBV20-1 to TRBJ2-2; 15 bases line up with TRBD2. V shed 3 bases, J shed 7 bases, and the junction held 3 bases outside the gene matches. This CDR3 is built from 15 residues. Germline lookup yields CDR1 DFQATT and CDR2 SNEGSKA (reference sequence). Here the CDR3 DNA reads TGCAGTGCTAGCAAGGGACTAGCGGGGGGCGGGGAGCTGTTTTTT. Translated, it gives CSASKGLAGGGELFF.

There are many counts of this clonotype. The rearrangement joins TRBV10-3 to TRBJ2-3; no reliable D call. CDR3 length: 12 residues. Germline V gene lookup returns CDR1 ENHRY and CDR2 SYGVKD. The V and J ends lost 6 bases and 0 bases respectively, with 4 bases between them. The DNA of the CDR3 is TGTGCCATCAGCCCTAGCACAGATACGCAGTATTTT. Translating it yields CAISPSTDTQYF.

CDR3 residues: CATSRGPGETQYF. CDR3 DNA: TGTGCCACCAGCAGAGGACCGGGAGAGACCCAGTACTTC. The chain links TRBV15 to TRBJ2-5, with no clear D. Germline CDR1 reads LNHNV; CDR2 reads YYDKDF (reference sequence). The length of the CDR3 is 13 residues. The V end was cut by 1 base, the J end by 4 bases, with 7 bases between.

This clonotype appeared a few times. The chain couples TRBV29-1 to TRBJ2-2; weak D call: TRBD2 (7 bases). The germline CDR1 and CDR2 sequences are SQVTM and ANQGSEA. Deletions cut 1 base from V and 9 bases from J, with 15 bases between. This CDR3 has 14 amino acids. The CDR3 DNA is TGCAGCGTTGAAGGGAGCGGCGGGGGCCGGGAGCTGTTTTTT. This translates into CSVEGSGGGRELFF.

V is TRBV5-6 and J is TRBJ2-5; possibly TRBD1 for D (5 bases). Trimming cost V 0 bases and J 7 bases, with 10 bases left between them. CDR1 and CDR2 (germline): SGHDT, YYEEEE. The CDR3 spans 13 residues. CDR3 sequence reads: CASSLASRGTQYF. Here the CDR3 DNA reads TGTGCCAGCAGCTTGGCGAGTAGGGGGACCCAGTACTTC.

The CDR3 DNA sequence: TGCGCCAGCAGCCGGTGGAACGGGTTGAAAGAGACCCAGTACTTC. Amino acids: CASSRWNGLKETQYF. The V and J genes are TRBV4-1 and TRBJ2-5; the D is unclear. V dropped 4 bases and J dropped 3 bases, with 15 bases sitting between them. Germline-derived CDR1 and CDR2 are MGHRA and YSYEKL. This CDR3 has 15 residues.

The chain joins TRBV29-1 to TRBJ1-1, with unresolved D. Germline values: CDR1 SQVTM, CDR2 ANQGSEA. This CDR3 spans 12 amino acids. Trimming took off 2 bases at V and 11 bases at J, with 15 bases between the two ends. The CDR3 region is CSVEKVAGRAFF. The CDR3, as DNA: TGCAGCGTTGAAAAGGTGGCGGGCAGGGCTTTCTTT.

The chain is built from TRBV6-1 and TRBJ1-2; D gene ambiguous. The ends were cut back, 9 bases at V and 6 bases at J, with 17 bases in the middle. The CDR3 contains 13 residues. The germline V gene encodes CDR1 MNHNS and CDR2 SASEGT. The CDR3 spells CASQRSGSDGYTF. The CDR3 nucleotides are TGTGCCAGTCAAAGGTCAGGAAGTGATGGCTACACCTTC.